The present T cell receptor (beta chain) was sequenced within a study of human T cells and chemical hapten exposure (dated by TCRdb to 2020 to 2022). Regarding the study in general: For sensitization, 2% DPC in acetone was applied to a roughly 2 cm by roughly 2 cm area of upper inner arm skin. The study tracked peripheral blood TCR repertoire changes in vivo during primary and secondary sensitization to the hapten diphenylcyclopropenone (DPC) in alopecia patients. Blood for TCR sequencing was provided by twenty-nine alopecia patients at one to four time points (pre-sensitization, 2, 6 and 24 weeks). Blood was sampled from patients pre-sensitization (week 0) and at 2, 6 and about 24 weeks after DPC sensitization. The libraries were sequenced as a pool, and the TCR yield per sample differed mostly because of small variations in library volumes within the pool. Patch testing was performed on the upper back with Finn chambers containing 0.01% DPC, and the patch tests were scored after 6 days according to International Contact Dermatitis Research Group standards. Alopecia areata with under or over 50% scalp involvement, alopecia totalis and alopecia universalis were represented in the patient cohort, which was mostly female. Throughout the approximately 22-week study period, patients were also given weekly therapeutic DPC doses on the scalp.

This clonotype has more than one count but fewer than ten. The antigen it binds to is not known. No much larger clonotype is one base removed from it; base qualities were not supplied. The CDR3 runs 15 residues from the cysteine to the phenylalanine. Kept here is only the CDR3 DNA, which spans 45 bases and is read in frame from base 1. In the germline V gene (reference sequence), CDR1 corresponds to PRHDT and CDR2 to FYEKMQ. Trimming accounts for 3 bases at V and 6 bases at J, while the number of junction bases matched to no gene is 5. Libraries were built with RACE. The run used a NextSeq 500. Library preparation attached unique molecular identifiers to individual cDNA molecules for quantitative, reproducible TCR counting. For every blood RNA sample, sequencing covered both the TCR alpha and TCR beta chains. The published analysis was carried out like this. Samples had a median of about 96,000 TCRs, with a range from 23,224 to 690,600. V, J and CDR3 annotation of the TCR reads was carried out using the Decombinator software suite. To make PS versus PT1 abundance plots, every sample was subsampled to the same number of TCRs (28,000). Expanded TCRs were defined as absent before sensitization and observed at least eight times at the 2-week time point. Starting from the raw public reads, TCRdb applied fastp trimming at Q25, assembled clones with MiXCR and retained in-frame beta chains. Rows merge per CDR3 protein into single entries with the most common DNA and genes. The authors' filters were not applied to this entry. The sample table shows roughly 380,000 distinct CDR3 sequences, and 4.5% to 5.5% are seen once. The top ten clones comprise approximately 2.8% of the sample.

Broad study findings and their caveats: Expanded TCRs formed significantly more large CDR3 similarity clusters than pre-sensitization or healthy control sets, consistent with antigen-driven responses. Repeated subsampling changed both the strength of the expansion versus patch-test correlation and the threshold at which the correlation became significant. Alopecia, a presumed autoimmune disease, was present in all patients, so the immune response of the patients might differ from that of healthy individuals. The number of TCRs above 1 in 1000 frequency did not change with DPC sensitization; there was no evidence of global repertoire structure alterations. Patch test score was positively correlated with the number of PT1 expanded TCRs, with significance at thresholds 8, 16 and 32 but not at 4.

The time point label, read with the paper, signifies: pre-sensitization, week 0. The treatment or condition tag for this specimen amounts to: therapeutic diphenylcyclopropenone sensitization with weekly scalp DPC. At each patch-test visit, blood was drawn before the patch test was applied. Eligible patients were aged 18 to 70, diagnosed with alopecia, deemed suitable for DPC therapy, and excluded if pregnant. Total RNA was isolated from unfractionated whole blood collected in Tempus Blood RNA tubes. This sequence was found in a woman aged 50 to 60 with alopecia areata. Some clones in this sample may be carry-over from other donors' samples. The rearranged chain carries TRBV13 and TRBJ2-4, and 10 junction bases match TRBD2. The sample was whole blood, taken in connection with sensitization to the hapten diphenylcyclopropenone (DPC). For the CDR3, the sequence is CASSFSGRVVNIQYF. The DNA sequence follows: TGTGCCAGCAGCTTCAGCGGGAGGGTGGTAAACATTCAGTACTTC.